The 19 T cell receptor beta chains in this list originate from one sample, sequenced in a study of cytomegalovirus exposure and HLA in healthy donors (dated 2017 in TCRdb). Libraries came from the immunoSEQ multiplex PCR assay. A mixture of 60 forward primers for TCR Vbeta segments and 13 reverse primers for TCR Jbeta segments was used in the multiplex PCR. TCRdb holds this immuneACCESS table with in-frame rearrangements only. Some clones are missing; in checked studies, unresolved V genes explain under half, and the rest has no known cause. Across this sample there are 60,000 to 100,000 clones, with 60% to 85% seen only once. The ten largest clones represent 1.5% to 2% of the sample. The sequencing sample was made of PBMCs. Receptors were obtained from a man aged 40-50 years in good health and CMV-seronegative.

V usage is TRBV5-4 and J usage is TRBJ2-5; 8 bases agree with TRBD1. This CDR3 region has 13 residues. In germline, CDR1 is SGHNT, CDR2 YYREEE (reference sequence). The V gene end was trimmed by 5 bases and the J gene end by 5 bases; junction bases not matched to a gene: 5. The CDR3 loop reads CASRKQGVETQYF. In DNA form, the CDR3 reads TGTGCCAGCAGGAAACAGGGGGTGGAGACCCAGTACTTC.

The gene calls are TRBV28 and TRBJ2-1, with 7 bases identical to TRBD1. CDR1 MDHEN and CDR2 SYDVKM come from the germline V gene. The V segment lost 9 bases and the J segment 1 base; nucleotides outside the gene matches: 9. The CDR3 contains 15 residues. This CDR3 is CASPPPTGSYNEQFF. The CDR3, as DNA: TGTGCCAGTCCCCCCCCGACAGGGTCCTACAATGAGCAGTTCTTC.

The rearrangement joins TRBV7-8 to TRBJ2-7; perhaps TRBD1 as D (5 bases). The ends were cut back, 5 bases at V and 4 bases at J, with 12 bases in the middle. Germline loops: CDR1 SGHVS, CDR2 FQNEAQ. The CDR3 runs 13 residues. The CDR3 here is CASSGPQGYEQYF. The CDR3 nucleotides read TGTGCCAGCAGCGGACCCCAGGGATACGAGCAGTACTTC.

This clone turned up a few times. The chain employs TRBV29-1 and TRBJ2-7; tentatively, D is TRBD1 (5 bases). Trimming shortened V by 4 bases and J by 5 bases, and 12 bases separated the two germline ends. This CDR3 is 12 amino acids long. CDR1 and CDR2 from the germline V gene are SQVTM and ANQGSEA. The CDR3 here is CSVVPGQDEQYF. In DNA form, the CDR3 reads TGCAGCGTTGTTCCAGGGCAAGACGAGCAGTACTTC.

The chain's CDR3 is CASSLLGQANEKLFF. CDR3 coding DNA: TGTGCCAGCAGCTTACTCGGACAGGCTAATGAAAAACTGTTTTTT. The rearrangement links TRBV7-3 to TRBJ1-4; the match to TRBD1 covers 7 bases. Germline V CDR1 and CDR2: SGHTA, FQGTGA. The CDR3 totals 15 residues. The V gene end was trimmed by 2 bases and the J gene end by 3 bases; junction bases not matched to a gene: 3.

The table lists this clone with a few counts. This chain links TRBV28 with TRBJ2-2, with TRBD2 matching over 8 bases. Germline assignment: CDR1 MDHEN and CDR2 SYDVKM. The CDR3 totals 18 residues. V trimming: 5 bases; J trimming: 0 bases; junction bases outside the gene matches: 11. The CDR3 here is CASSLLGGGYANTGELFF. The CDR3 bases are TGTGCCAGCAGTCTCCTCGGGGGGGGCTACGCGAACACCGGGGAGCTGTTTTTT.

The CDR3 bases are TGTGCCAGCAGTGAAGATACACAGTACGAGCAGTACTTC. Its translation: CASSEDTQYEQYF. The chain employs TRBV6-1 and TRBJ2-7; no definite D call. CDR1 is MNHNS and CDR2 is SASEGT in the germline V gene. This CDR3 is 13 amino acids long. V lost 1 base and J 4 bases, leaving 8 bases between the germline ends.

The rearrangement joins TRBV7-2 to TRBJ2-1, with 7 bases matching TRBD1. This CDR3 region has 13 residues. Germline V lookup: CDR1 SGHTA, CDR2 FQGNSA. With V trimmed by 4 bases and J by 9 bases, 6 bases remained unmatched. DNA of the CDR3: TGTGCCAGCAGCTCTGGACAGGCGGGTGAGCAGTTCTTC. This gives the protein CASSSGQAGEQFF.

This rearrangement joins TRBV2 to TRBJ1-2, with D maybe TRBD1 (5 bases). The CDR3 loop spans 15 amino acids. Germline V gives CDR1 SNHLY, CDR2 FYNNEI. V dropped 6 bases and J dropped 4 bases, with 18 bases sitting between them. The CDR3 nucleotides are TGTGCCAGCAGCCGAGGGGAGGGAATTTTCTATGGCTACACCTTC. As protein: CASSRGEGIFYGYTF.

The rearrangement joins TRBV4-1 to TRBJ1-5; the D is unclear. The CDR3 consists of 14 residues. Germline V gene lookup returns CDR1 MGHRA and CDR2 YSYEKL. The V and J ends lost 1 base and 6 bases respectively, with 10 bases between them. The CDR3 nucleotides read TGCGCCAGCAGCCAAGTTAGAATTCGTCAGCCCCAGCATTTT. Its translation is CASSQVRIRQPQHF.

This clone was seen just once. The J gene is TRBJ2-2, the V gene TRBV5-1, with 10 bases fitting TRBD1. V gave up 0 bases and J gave up 7 bases; unmatched junction bases: 3. Germline V CDR1 and CDR2: SGHRS, YFSETQ. The CDR3 consists of 15 residues. The CDR3 nucleotides read TGCGCCAGCAGCTTGGGACAGGGGGCTATCGGGGAGCTGTTTTTT. Encoded protein: CASSLGQGAIGELFF.

The rearrangement uses TRBV7-9 and TRBJ2-7; D is possibly TRBD1 (5 bases). Trimming removed 4 bases from V and 0 bases from J, with 19 bases in between. The CDR3 is made up of 17 amino acids. Germline lookup yields CDR1 SEHNR and CDR2 FQNEAQ (reference sequence). CDR3 protein: CASSSTTPTDFSYEQYF. The CDR3 DNA sequence: TGTGCCAGCAGCTCTACTACACCGACAGATTTCTCCTACGAGCAGTACTTC.

This clone was seen only a few times. The rearrangement joins TRBV29-1 to TRBJ2-1; 9 bases map to TRBD2. CDR1 and CDR2 (germline): SQVTM, ANQGSEA. The trim removed 3 bases at V and 4 bases at J, leaving 4 bases unmatched. The CDR3 has 14 amino acids. The DNA for the CDR3 is TGCAGCGTTGAGATAGCGGGAGTGTACAATGAGCAGTTCTTC. This codes for CSVEIAGVYNEQFF.

This clone was counted once. The rearrangement joins TRBV5-5 to TRBJ2-5; D is possibly TRBD2 (6 bases). Germline CDR1 reads SGHKS; CDR2 reads YYEKEE (reference sequence). The germline V and J ends were trimmed by 5 bases and 0 bases, with 14 bases remaining between them. The CDR3 has 15 amino acids. DNA for the CDR3: TGTGCCAGCAGGTCCAATCTAGCGAACCAAGAGACCCAGTACTTC. Translation: CASRSNLANQETQYF.

The chain has TRBV27 and TRBJ2-7, with D possibly matching TRBD1 (5 bases). Per germline, CDR1 MNHEY and CDR2 SMNVEV (reference sequence). The V end was cut by 4 bases, the J end by 4 bases, with 11 bases between. The CDR3 consists of 13 residues. The CDR3 protein is CASSSRDSYEQYF. In DNA form, the CDR3 reads TGTGCCAGCAGTTCTAGAGACAGTTACGAGCAGTACTTC.

The chain carries TRBV4-1 and TRBJ1-1; D is unclear. The germline gives CDR1 MGHRA, CDR2 YSYEKL. The CDR3 extends over 16 amino acids. V dropped 0 bases and J dropped 0 bases, with 11 bases sitting between them. The DNA for the CDR3 is TGCGCCAGCAGCCAAGATCGTAGAGACATGAACACTGAAGCTTTCTTT. It specifies CASSQDRRDMNTEAFF.

This clone has just a few counts. J is TRBJ2-3 and V is TRBV28; 7 bases match TRBD2. Germline V gene lookup returns CDR1 MDHEN and CDR2 SYDVKM. V lost 3 bases to trimming and J lost 2 bases; unmatched junction nucleotides: 11. This CDR3 contains 17 residues. The CDR3 region is CASSFYRAGSSTDTQYF. CDR3 coding DNA: TGTGCCAGCAGTTTTTATCGAGCGGGGTCCTCCACAGATACGCAGTATTTT.

This chain joins TRBV18 and TRBJ1-5; D is perhaps TRBD1 (5 bases). Germline assignment: CDR1 KGHSH and CDR2 LQKENI. The V end lost 3 bases, the J end lost 1 base, and 13 bases lay between the germline ends. The CDR3 length is 16 residues. The CDR3 here is CASSPQGVPSNQPQHF. CDR3 in DNA: TGTGCCAGCTCACCTCAAGGGGTCCCAAGCAATCAGCCCCAGCATTTT.

The chain combines TRBV5-6 with TRBJ2-7; D remains ambiguous. The CDR3 sequence is 13 residues long. V dropped 1 base and J dropped 3 bases, with 8 bases sitting between them. CDR1 and CDR2 from the germline V gene are SGHDT and YYEEEE. CDR3 in DNA: TGTGCCAGCAGCTTGACGCTAGGCTACGAGCAGTACTTC. It codes for CASSLTLGYEQYF.